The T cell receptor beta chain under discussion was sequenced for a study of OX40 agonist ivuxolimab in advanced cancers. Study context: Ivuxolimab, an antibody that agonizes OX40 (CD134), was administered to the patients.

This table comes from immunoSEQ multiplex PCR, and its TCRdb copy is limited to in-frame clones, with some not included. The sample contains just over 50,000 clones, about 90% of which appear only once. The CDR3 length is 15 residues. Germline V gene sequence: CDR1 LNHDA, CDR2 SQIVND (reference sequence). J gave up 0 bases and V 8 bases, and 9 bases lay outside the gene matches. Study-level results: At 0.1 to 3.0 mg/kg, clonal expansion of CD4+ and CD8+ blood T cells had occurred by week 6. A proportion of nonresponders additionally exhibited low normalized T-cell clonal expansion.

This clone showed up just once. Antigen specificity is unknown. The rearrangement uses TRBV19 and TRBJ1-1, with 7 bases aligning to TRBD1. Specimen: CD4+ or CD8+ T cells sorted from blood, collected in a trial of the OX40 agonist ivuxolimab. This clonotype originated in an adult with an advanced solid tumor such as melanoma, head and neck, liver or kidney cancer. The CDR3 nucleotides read TGTGCCAGTTCTTTAGCAGGGGGTATGAACACTGAAGCTTTCTTT. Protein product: CASSLAGGMNTEAFF.